Following are 21 T cell receptor beta chains from one sample sequenced in a study of post-analysis software for immune sequencing data. The study, taken as a whole, reports: Elevated frequency relative to controls characterized 4 or 5 TRBV segments in patients, TRBV5-6, TRBV5-1 and TRBV20-1 among them.

cDNA libraries for TCR beta contained unique molecular identifiers. TCRdb reprocessed the PCR reads via MiXCR and lists one record per CDR3 protein. Of some 690,000 distinct CDR3 sequences listed, 30% are singletons. Antigens for these TCRs are unknown. The sequenced sample consisted of blood. The receptors were gathered from a girl aged 10 to 17 with multiple sclerosis.

Only a few counts were recorded for this clonotype. The chain uses TRBV10-3 and TRBJ2-5, with TRBD1 as a possible D gene (6 bases). The germline V gene has CDR1 ENHRY and CDR2 SYGVKD. This CDR3 spans 13 amino acids. Trimming left V 2 bases short and J 3 bases short, with 7 bases between. The CDR3 DNA is TGTGCCATCAGTGAGACAGGGAAAGAGACCCAGTACTTC. Its translation is CAISETGKETQYF.

V gene TRBV3-1 combines with J gene TRBJ2-7, with D perhaps TRBD1 or TRBD2 (5 bases each). With 6 bases removed from V and 2 bases from J, the gap between germline ends came to 11 bases. CDR3 length equals 13 residues. The germline V gene encodes CDR1 LGHDT and CDR2 YNNKEL (reference sequence). The CDR3 sequence: CASSYLGPYEQYF. The CDR3 region has the DNA TGTGCCAGCAGTTACCTGGGACCCTACGAGCAGTACTTC.

The chain recombines TRBV2 with TRBJ2-7; D may be TRBD1 or TRBD2 (6 bases each). CDR1 and CDR2 from the germline V gene are SNHLY and FYNNEI. The CDR3 length is 13 residues. Trimming removed 8 bases from V and 5 bases from J, with 16 bases in between. The CDR3 DNA sequence: TGTGCCAGCCCTGGACAGCGCGGGGACGAGCAGTACTTC. Protein sequence: CASPGQRGDEQYF.

The V call is TRBV20-1, the J call TRBJ2-7, with D perhaps matching TRBD1 or TRBD2 (5 bases each). CDR1 and CDR2 from the germline V gene are DFQATT and SNEGSKA (reference sequence). This CDR3 has 18 residues. V lost 6 bases and J lost 12, with 39 bases in between. Written as DNA, the CDR3 is TGCAGTGCAATAAACAATAACAAACAATGGGACCCCGACTTCGTCCGGTACTTC. Amino acid sequence: CSAINNNKQWDPDFVRYF.

This clonotype has a handful of counts. CDR3 protein: CASSEGASGRIGETQYF. DNA of the CDR3: TGTGCCAGCAGTGAAGGGGCTAGCGGGAGAATCGGAGAGACCCAGTACTTC. The V call is TRBV25-1, the J call TRBJ2-5; 10 bases map to TRBD2. Germline lookup yields CDR1 MGHDK and CDR2 SYGVNS. CDR3 length equals 17 residues. Losses at the gene ends were 2 bases for V and 4 bases for J; bases not matched to a gene: 10.

The table lists this clonotype with many counts. The junction shows a germline mismatch at one end, possibly a read error. The V gene is TRBV28, the J gene TRBJ2-1, with 11 positions matching TRBD2. Germline V gene lookup returns CDR1 MDHEN and CDR2 SYDVKM. This CDR3 has 15 amino acids. CDR3 bases: TGCGCCAGCAGCCCTCTAGCGGGAGGCTACAATGAGCAGTTCTTC. Amino acid sequence: CASSPLAGGYNEQFF. Together with reference TRBV28 and TRBJ2-1, the CDR3 gives the full variable domain: DVKVTQSSRYLVKRTGEKVFLECVQDMDHENMFWYRQDPGLGLRLIYFSYDVKMKEKGDIPEGYSVSREKKERFSLILESASTNQTSMYLCASSPLAGGYNEQFFGPGTRLTVL.

The V call is TRBV6-6, the J call TRBJ2-1, with unresolved D. Germline lookup yields CDR1 MNHNY and CDR2 SVGAGI (reference sequence). V was shortened by 0 bases and J by 8 bases, with 5 bases between the two germline ends. The CDR3 is 12 amino acids. The CDR3 reads CASSYSTYEQFF. The CDR3 nucleotides read TGTGCCAGCAGTTACTCGACGTATGAGCAGTTCTTC.

This clonotype was observed a handful of times. CDR3 protein: CASSPSRGGHGYTF. The CDR3 DNA is TGTGCCAGCAGCCCCAGCAGGGGGGGCCATGGCTACACCTTC. This chain links TRBV7-2 with TRBJ1-2, with TRBD1 matching over 7 bases. The J segment lost 6 bases and the V segment lost 5 bases, leaving 9 bases of the junction unmatched. Germline V CDR1 and CDR2: SGHTA, FQGNSA. The CDR3 has 14 amino acids.

This clonotype was observed a few times. The chain uses TRBV5-1 and TRBJ2-7; the match to TRBD2 covers 15 bases. Trimming removed 3 bases from V and 2 bases from J; junction bases left unmatched: 6. Germline V gene lookup returns CDR1 SGHRS and CDR2 YFSETQ. This CDR3 contains 17 residues. CDR3 amino acids: CASSSGLAGGIPYEQYF. The CDR3 DNA sequence: TGCGCCAGCAGCTCTGGACTAGCGGGAGGGATCCCCTACGAGCAGTACTTC. Filled out from reference TRBV5-1 and TRBJ2-7, the complete variable domain reads KAGVTQTPRYLIKTRGQQVTLSCSPISGHRSVSWYQQTPGQGLQFLFEYFSETQRNKGNFPGRFSGRQFSNSRSEMNVSTLELGDSALYLCASSSGLAGGIPYEQYFGPGTRLTVT.

This clonotype was seen a handful of times. V gene TRBV6-2 or TRBV6-3 combines with J gene TRBJ2-1; D not certain. Trimming removed 2 bases from V and 1 base from J, with 12 bases in between. The CDR3 covers 16 residues. Germline CDR1 and CDR2: MNHEY and SVGEGT. CDR3 DNA: TGTGCCAGCAGTTACGATCGTGGGCTGTCCTACAATGAGCAGTTCTTC. This codes for CASSYDRGLSYNEQFF.

This clonotype has just a few counts. In DNA form, the CDR3 reads TGCGCCAGCACCACTCCGGGCCGCCCCTACAATGAGCAGTTCTTC. Its translation is CASTTPGRPYNEQFF. The chain carries TRBV5-1 and TRBJ2-1; no clear D gene. CDR1 and CDR2 (germline): SGHRS, YFSETQ. The V end lost 6 bases, the J end lost 2 bases, and 15 bases lay between the germline ends. There are 15 residues in the CDR3.

V and J are TRBV20-1 and TRBJ2-7; D remains ambiguous. The CDR3 consists of 11 residues. Trimming stripped 1 base from V and 6 bases from J, with 7 bases between. Germline V CDR1 and CDR2: DFQATT, SNEGSKA (reference sequence). The CDR3 DNA is TGCAGTGCTAGAGCCTTCTCCGAGCAGTACTTC. Its protein product is CSARAFSEQYF.

The chain links TRBV6-2 or TRBV6-3 to TRBJ1-4; D unresolved. Trimming stripped 4 bases from V and 0 bases from J, with 9 bases between. CDR1 and CDR2 (germline): MNHEY, SVGEGT. This CDR3 has 15 residues. The CDR3 DNA reads TGTGCCAGCAGTTGGAGGAGTGCAACTAATGAAAAACTGTTTTTT. This encodes CASSWRSATNEKLFF.

This chain uses TRBV20-1 with TRBJ2-7, with D perhaps TRBD2 (6 bases). CDR1 is DFQATT, CDR2 SNEGSKA, per germline (reference sequence). Between the trimmed V and J ends, which lost 1 base and 3 bases, there was a span of 10 bases. The CDR3 has 13 residues. CDR3 residues: CSARGSSDYEQYF. The CDR3 DNA follows: TGCAGTGCTAGAGGTTCTAGCGACTACGAGCAGTACTTC.

In this sample, this clonotype turned up a few times. This chain links TRBV29-1 with TRBJ2-5; 13 bases agree with TRBD2. V shed 7 bases, J shed 11 bases, and the junction held 7 bases outside the gene matches. CDR3 length: 12 residues. Germline V lookup: CDR1 SQVTM, CDR2 ANQGSEA. The chain's CDR3 is CSGLAGGYEQYF. The DNA of the CDR3 is TGCAGCGGACTAGCGGGAGGTTATGAGCAGTACTTC.

The chain is built from TRBV20-1 and TRBJ1-5; maybe TRBD1 (5 bases). CDR1 is DFQATT, CDR2 SNEGSKA, per germline (reference sequence). The CDR3 has 17 amino acids. Trimming stripped 0 bases from V and 7 bases from J, with 22 bases between. CDR3 region: CSARDRAKLRERQPQHF. CDR3 DNA sequence: TGCAGTGCTAGAGATAGGGCGAAACTCAGGGAAAGGCAGCCCCAGCATTTT.

In regard to this clonotype: The conserved closing phenylalanine or tryptophan is absent in this CDR3, likely reflecting a read error. The chain uses TRBV7-2 and TRBJ2-4, with D possibly being TRBD2 (7 bases). With the DNA end fitting TRBJ2-5 better, the J assignment may be wrong. The CDR3 covers 16 residues. Germline values: CDR1 SGHTA, CDR2 FQGNSA. CDR3 DNA: TGTGCCAGCAGCTTAGATCGCAGGGGAGGGAGAGAGACCCAGTACGTC. This codes for CASSLDRRGGRETQYV.

There are a few counts of this clonotype. J is TRBJ1-1 and V is TRBV6-4; 7 bases map to TRBD1. This CDR3 region has 16 residues. Germline V gene sequence: CDR1 MRHNA, CDR2 SNTAGT. V gave up 0 bases and J gave up 1 base; unmatched junction bases: 5. The chain's CDR3 is CASSDSKGQKNTEAFF. The CDR3 region has the DNA TGTGCCAGCAGTGACTCTAAGGGACAGAAGAACACTGAAGCTTTCTTT.

This clonotype was seen only a few times. V usage is TRBV10-3 and J usage is TRBJ2-1; 9 nucleotides match TRBD1. Unmatched junction bases numbered 5, after V lost 6 bases and J lost 5 bases. CDR1 ENHRY and CDR2 SYGVKD come from the germline V gene. This CDR3 has 14 residues. CDR3 DNA: TGTGCCATCAGGGAACAGGGGGCTCACAATGAGCAGTTCTTC. Translation: CAIREQGAHNEQFF.

The chain has TRBV5-1 and TRBJ2-4; 7 positions agree with TRBD2. Germline loops: CDR1 SGHRS, CDR2 YFSETQ. The CDR3 has 16 residues. The V gene end was trimmed by 4 bases and the J gene end by 2 bases; junction bases not matched to a gene: 9. CDR3 coding DNA: TGCGCCAGCAGCGGCGGGGGAGGGGACCCCAAAAACATTCAGTACTTC. The encoded protein is CASSGGGGDPKNIQYF.

The chain is built from TRBV7-2 and TRBJ2-3; TRBD2 might be the D (5 bases). Germline CDR1 SGHTA, CDR2 FQGNSA. The length of the CDR3 is 12 residues. V was shortened by 3 bases and J by 11 bases, with 12 bases between the two germline ends. The CDR3 is CASSFITRGQYF. DNA for the CDR3: TGTGCCAGCAGCTTTATAACCCGGGGGCAGTATTTT.